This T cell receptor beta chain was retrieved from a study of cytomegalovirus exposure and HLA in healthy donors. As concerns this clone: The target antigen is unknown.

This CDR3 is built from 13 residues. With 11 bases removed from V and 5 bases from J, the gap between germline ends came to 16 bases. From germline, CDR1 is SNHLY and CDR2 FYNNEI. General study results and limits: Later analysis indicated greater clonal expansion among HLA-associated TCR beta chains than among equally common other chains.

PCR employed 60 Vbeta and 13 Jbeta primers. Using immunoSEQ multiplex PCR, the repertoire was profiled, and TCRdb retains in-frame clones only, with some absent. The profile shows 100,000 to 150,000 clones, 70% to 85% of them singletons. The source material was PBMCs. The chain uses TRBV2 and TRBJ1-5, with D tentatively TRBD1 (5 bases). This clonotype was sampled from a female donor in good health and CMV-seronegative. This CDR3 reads CASGQGQDQPQHF. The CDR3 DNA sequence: TGTGCCTCCGGGCAGGGTCAAGATCAGCCCCAGCATTTT.